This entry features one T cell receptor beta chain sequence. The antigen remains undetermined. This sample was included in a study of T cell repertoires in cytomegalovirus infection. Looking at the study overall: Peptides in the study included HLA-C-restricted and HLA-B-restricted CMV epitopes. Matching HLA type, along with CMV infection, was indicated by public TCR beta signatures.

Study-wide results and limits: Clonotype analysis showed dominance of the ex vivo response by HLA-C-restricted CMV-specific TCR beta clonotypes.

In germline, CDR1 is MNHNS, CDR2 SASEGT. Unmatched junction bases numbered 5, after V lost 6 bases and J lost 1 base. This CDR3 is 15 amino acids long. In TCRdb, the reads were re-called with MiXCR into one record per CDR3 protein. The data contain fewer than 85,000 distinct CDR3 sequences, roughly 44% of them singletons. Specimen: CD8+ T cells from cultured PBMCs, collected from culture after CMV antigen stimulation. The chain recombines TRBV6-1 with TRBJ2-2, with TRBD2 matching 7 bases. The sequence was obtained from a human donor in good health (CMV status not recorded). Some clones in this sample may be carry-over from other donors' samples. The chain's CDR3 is CASRVPSGNTGELFF. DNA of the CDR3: TGTGCCAGCAGAGTGCCTAGCGGGAACACCGGGGAGCTGTTTTTT.